Listed here is a single T cell receptor beta chain. This clone's antigen is unknown. Base qualities were left out, and no much larger clone turns up one base away. These data originate in a study of blood T cells in healthy people across ages (dated by TCRdb to between 2015 and 2016). Some background on the complete study: In model experiments, template switching captured roughly one uniquely barcoded TCR beta cDNA molecule for every two T cells. Four age groups were formed from the donors: young (average about 15 years), middle-aged (around 37), aged (roughly 56) and long-lived (more than 75). Using deep sequencing normalized with unique cDNA molecular identifiers, the study measured how TCR beta repertoire diversity changes with age. For two donors (one aged 18 to 29 and one aged 80 or older), the study analyzed two additional independent replicas of 1 million unique cDNA reads from the same blood draw.

General findings and caveats noted by the study authors: Compared with the aged group, the long-lived group had more naive CD4+ T cells, fewer expanded clones and increased TCR diversity, suggesting age selection. Because donor CMV infection status was unknown, age-related changes in expanded clonotypes were potentially confounded. Bulk unsorted PBMC profiling prevented conclusive comparison of naive and antigen-experienced compartments. The percentage of naive T cells measured by flow cytometry correlated strongly with observed TCR beta diversity. Total diversity estimates from one million sequenced T cells were considered lower bounds and underestimates. Observed TCR beta diversity per million T cells fell roughly linearly with age, and a significant reduction was already apparent by age roughly 40.

Library construction relied on 5' RACE. The reads were generated on an Illumina HiSeq 2500. The second PCR ran for roughly 7 to 11 cycles and used a J-beta primer mix along with a sample-barcoded 5' primer. A unique molecular identifier was introduced onto each TCR beta cDNA molecule by a template-switch 5' adaptor carrying 12 random nucleotides. At least 3 million CDR3-containing paired-end reads were obtained from each sample. All of the RNA was converted into first-strand cDNA using the Mint cDNA synthesis kit, with a TRBC-specific oligonucleotide serving as the primer. After uracil-DNA glycosylase treatment, a first 18-cycle PCR used universal primers M1SS and BC2_uni_R on all cDNA. From the authors' description of their analysis: Normalization of each sample was performed by random selection of 1 million high-quality reads, each carrying a distinct molecular identifier. Instead of being binned into consensus sequences, reads that shared molecular identifiers were thrown out. MiTCR, run with a Q25 quality threshold and the strictest error-elimination algorithm, handled CDR3 identification, clonotype clustering and error correction. Lower-bound total TCR beta diversity was estimated with a nonparametric unseen species model using Euler transformation. TCRdb trimmed the raw reads at Q25, called clones with MiXCR and kept productive beta chains. Identical CDR3 proteins give one entry, which carries the most common genes and DNA. Here the V and J calls rest on TCRdb's processing, not on the authors' analysis. For this sample there are about 800,000 distinct CDR3 sequences; 20% to 25% appear just once. The leading ten clones occupy 3% to 4% of the sample.

From its cysteine to its phenylalanine, the CDR3 spans 13 amino acids. The entry retains the CDR3 DNA only, 39 bases that are in frame from base 1. The germline V gene sets CDR1 to MGHRA and CDR2 to YSYEKL. Relative to germline, V is 0 bases shorter and J is 5 bases shorter, with 8 bases between their ends. Donors were 39 systemically healthy Caucasian individuals from Russia aged roughly 6 to 95 years. Each donor gave about 11 milliliters of peripheral blood, drawn into EDTA-treated Vacutainer tubes. Ficoll-Paque density-gradient centrifugation was used to isolate PBMCs, with at least 7 million obtained per sample. Trizol reagent was used to extract total RNA from PBMCs, with at least 6 micrograms per sample. The percentages of naive CD45RAhigh/CD27high T cells were determined by flow cytometry on a PBMC aliquot from every donor. The sample was also reused in another study, on T cells of mothers and their children. The second paper states: The donors were nine systemically healthy Caucasian individuals, made up of three mothers and their six children. cDNA synthesis used all of the extracted RNA, with around 1.6 ug of RNA in each 15 ul reaction. In the second PCR, the M1S primer introduced both the sample barcodes and 2-4 random nucleotides. Over 9.5 million TCR beta CDR3 reads were obtained for each mother, and millions of reads were obtained for each child. Thymic selection shapes the output of TCR recombination in a similar way in related and unrelated pairs, and inherited differences have a minor effect. Normalized repertoire overlap in related mother-child pairs was always slightly higher than in unrelated mother-child pairs, but the difference was never significant. Persistent microchimeric T cell clones were not detected, at a sensitivity of about 99 clones per million clonotypes. To look for features that set related mother-child pairs apart from unrelated individuals, the researchers ran deep NGS to compare the TCR beta repertoires of mothers and children. On average, the children were approximately 11 +/- 4 years old, while the mothers were approximately 40 +/- 4 years old. After adapter ligation with NEBNext reagents, the libraries were sequenced on Illumina HiSeq 2000 with 100+100 nt paired-end reads. To prevent cross-contamination, the mother and child libraries were prepared a month apart and were sequenced in separate runs. For each donor, between about 500,000 and 2,000,000 distinct TCR beta clonotypes were identified. Naive TCR beta clonotypes were estimated from low-frequency clonotypes matched to each donor's FACS-determined naive share, without sorting.

This clonotype originated in a boy between 5 and 17 years old in good health. The chain couples TRBV4-1 to TRBJ2-7, with the D gene uncertain. Source material: blood. The base sequence is TGCGCCAGCAGCCAAGATCAGAGGCACGAGCAGTACTTC. It translates as CASSQDQRHEQYF.